This T cell receptor beta chain was captured in a study of shared clonotypes between healthy human individuals. Germline lookup yields CDR1 SGHTA and CDR2 FQGNSA. The CDR3 spans 16 residues. The V end was cut by 4 bases, the J end by 1 base, with 15 bases between. Clones were read by immunoSEQ multiplex PCR, and TCRdb kept only the in-frame ones, dropping some. Among a few million clones listed, 85% to 95% were seen once. The sample was naive CD4+ T cells from PBMCs. The subset denotes: CD45RA+ positively selected. The clonotype comes from a man younger than 35 in good health. Some clones in this sample may be carry-over from other donors' samples. This chain connects TRBV7-2 to TRBJ2-3; D is possibly TRBD2 (5 bases). The CDR3 sequence is CASSSRIAGGTDTQYF. The CDR3 nucleotides are TGTGCCAGCAGCTCCCGAATAGCCGGGGGCACAGATACGCAGTATTTT. Complete variable domain (other parts from reference TRBV7-2 and TRBJ2-3): GAGVSQSPSNKVTEKGKDVELRCDPISGHTALYWYRQSLGQGLEFLIYFQGNSAPDKSGLPSDRFSAERTGGSVSTLTIQRTQQEDSAVYLCASSSRIAGGTDTQYFGPGTRLTVL.